This T cell receptor beta chain comes out of a study of CD8 T cells in ankylosing spondylitis. Overall study findings and caveats: Disease-linked clones proved CD8+ and comparatively uncommon in peripheral blood. What seemed typical of ankylosing spondylitis blood was a TCR beta motif built from 8 or 9 highly homologous variants.

TCRdb re-analysed the 5' RACE reads in MiXCR, keeping a single row per CDR3 protein. The sample lists 750,000 to 850,000 distinct CDR3 sequences; roughly 10% were seen once. About this clonotype itself: Its antigen is unknown.

Germline V gene lookup returns CDR1 MNHNS and CDR2 SASEGT. The CDR3 has 12 amino acids. The V end was cut by 0 bases, the J end by 5 bases, with 4 bases between. The sequence came from a male donor with ankylosing spondylitis. Sequencing was performed on blood, either unsorted or a sorted T cell fraction (not recorded which). The V call is TRBV6-1, the J call TRBJ2-5; D unresolved. CDR3 sequence: CASSEAFETQYF. The DNA for the CDR3 is TGTGCCAGCAGTGAAGCCTTTGAGACCCAGTACTTC.